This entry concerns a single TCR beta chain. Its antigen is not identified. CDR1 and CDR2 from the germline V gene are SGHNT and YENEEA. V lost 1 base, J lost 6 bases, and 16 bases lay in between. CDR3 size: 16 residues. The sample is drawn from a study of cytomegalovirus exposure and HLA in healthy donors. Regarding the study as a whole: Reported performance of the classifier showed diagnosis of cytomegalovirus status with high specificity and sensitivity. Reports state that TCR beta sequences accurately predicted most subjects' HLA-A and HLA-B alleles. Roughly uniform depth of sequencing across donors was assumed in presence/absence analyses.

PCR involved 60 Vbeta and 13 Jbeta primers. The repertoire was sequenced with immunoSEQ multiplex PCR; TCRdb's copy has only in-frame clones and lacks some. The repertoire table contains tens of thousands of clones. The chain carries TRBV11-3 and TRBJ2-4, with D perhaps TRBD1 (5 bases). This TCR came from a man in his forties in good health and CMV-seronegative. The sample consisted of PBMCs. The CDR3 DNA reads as TGTGCCAGCAGCTTAGGGTCCACAGGCTCCGGAAACATTCAGTACTTC. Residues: CASSLGSTGSGNIQYF.